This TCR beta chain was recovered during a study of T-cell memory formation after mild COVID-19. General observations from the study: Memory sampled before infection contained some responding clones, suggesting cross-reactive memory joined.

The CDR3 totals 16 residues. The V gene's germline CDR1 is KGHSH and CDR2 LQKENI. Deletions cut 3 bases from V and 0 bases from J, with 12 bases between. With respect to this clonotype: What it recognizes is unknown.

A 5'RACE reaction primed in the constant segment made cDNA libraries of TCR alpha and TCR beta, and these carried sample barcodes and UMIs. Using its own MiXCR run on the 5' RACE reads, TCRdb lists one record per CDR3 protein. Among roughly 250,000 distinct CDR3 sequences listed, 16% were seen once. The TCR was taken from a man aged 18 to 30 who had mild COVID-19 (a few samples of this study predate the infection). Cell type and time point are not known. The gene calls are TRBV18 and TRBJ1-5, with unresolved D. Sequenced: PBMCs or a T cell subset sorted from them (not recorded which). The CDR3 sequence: CASSPGGYYSNQPQHF. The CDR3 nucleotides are TGTGCCAGCTCACCGGGAGGGTACTATAGCAATCAGCCCCAGCATTTT.